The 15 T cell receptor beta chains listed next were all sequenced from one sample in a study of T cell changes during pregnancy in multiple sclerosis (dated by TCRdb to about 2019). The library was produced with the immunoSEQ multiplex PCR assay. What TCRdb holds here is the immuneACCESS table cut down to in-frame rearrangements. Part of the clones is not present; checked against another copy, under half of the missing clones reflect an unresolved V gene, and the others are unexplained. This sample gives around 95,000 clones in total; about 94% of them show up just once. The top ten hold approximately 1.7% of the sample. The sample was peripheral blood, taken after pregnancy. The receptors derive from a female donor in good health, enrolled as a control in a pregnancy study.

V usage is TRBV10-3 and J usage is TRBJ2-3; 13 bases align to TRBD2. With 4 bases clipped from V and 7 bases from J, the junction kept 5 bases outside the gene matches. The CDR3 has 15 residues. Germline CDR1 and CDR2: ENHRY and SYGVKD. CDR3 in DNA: TGTGCCATCAGTGGGACTAGCGGGAGTCGTAATACGCAGTATTTT. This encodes CAISGTSGSRNTQYF.

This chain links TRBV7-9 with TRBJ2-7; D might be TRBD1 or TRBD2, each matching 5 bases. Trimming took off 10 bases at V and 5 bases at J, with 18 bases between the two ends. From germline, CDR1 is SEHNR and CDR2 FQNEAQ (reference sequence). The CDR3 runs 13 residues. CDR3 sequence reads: CATREQGLHEQYF. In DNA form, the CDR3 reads TGTGCCACCAGGGAGCAGGGCCTCCACGAGCAGTACTTC.

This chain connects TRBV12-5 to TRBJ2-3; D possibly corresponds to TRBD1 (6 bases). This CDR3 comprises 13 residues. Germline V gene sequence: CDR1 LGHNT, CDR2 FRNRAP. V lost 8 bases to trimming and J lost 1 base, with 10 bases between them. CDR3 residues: CASRKGGTDTQYF. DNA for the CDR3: TGTGCTAGTCGCAAGGGGGGCACAGATACGCAGTATTTT.

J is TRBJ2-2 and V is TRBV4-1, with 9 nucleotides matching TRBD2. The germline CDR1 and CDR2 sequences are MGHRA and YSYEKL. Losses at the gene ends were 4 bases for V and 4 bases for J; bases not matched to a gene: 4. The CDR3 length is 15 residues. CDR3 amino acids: CASSRGLAITGELFF. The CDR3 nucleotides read TGCGCCAGCAGCCGAGGACTAGCGATCACCGGGGAGCTGTTTTTT.

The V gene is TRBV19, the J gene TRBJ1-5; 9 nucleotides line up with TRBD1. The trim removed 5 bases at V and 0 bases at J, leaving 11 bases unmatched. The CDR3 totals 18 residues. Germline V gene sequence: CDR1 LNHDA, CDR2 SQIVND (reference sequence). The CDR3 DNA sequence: TGTGCCAGTAGTCCGGGACAGGGTAGCCCCTATAGCAATCAGCCCCAGCATTTT. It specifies CASSPGQGSPYSNQPQHF.

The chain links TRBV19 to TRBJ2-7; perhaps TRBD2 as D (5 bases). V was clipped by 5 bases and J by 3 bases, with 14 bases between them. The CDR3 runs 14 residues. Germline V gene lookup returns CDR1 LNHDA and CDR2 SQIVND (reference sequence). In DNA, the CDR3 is TGTGCCAGTAGTGTCCAATCCGGGAACTACGAGCAGTACTTC. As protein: CASSVQSGNYEQYF.

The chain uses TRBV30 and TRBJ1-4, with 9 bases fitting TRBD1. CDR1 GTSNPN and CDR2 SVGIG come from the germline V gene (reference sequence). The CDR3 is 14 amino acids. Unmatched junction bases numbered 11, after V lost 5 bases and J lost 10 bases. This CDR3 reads CAWQRRTGAVKLFF. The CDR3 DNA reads TGTGCCTGGCAAAGACGGACAGGGGCGGTAAAACTGTTTTTT.

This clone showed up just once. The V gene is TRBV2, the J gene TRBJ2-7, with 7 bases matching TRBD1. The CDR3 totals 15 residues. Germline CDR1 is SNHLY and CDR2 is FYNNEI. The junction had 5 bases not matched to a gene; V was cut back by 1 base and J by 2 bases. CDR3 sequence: CASSEDGDRPYEQYF. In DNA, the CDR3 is TGTGCCAGCAGTGAAGACGGGGACAGACCCTACGAGCAGTACTTC.

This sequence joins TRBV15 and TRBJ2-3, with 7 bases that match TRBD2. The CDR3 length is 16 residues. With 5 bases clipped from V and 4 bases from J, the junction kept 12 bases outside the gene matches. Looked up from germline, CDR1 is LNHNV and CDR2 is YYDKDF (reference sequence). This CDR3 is CATSVHERDPPDTQYF. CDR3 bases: TGTGCCACCAGCGTCCACGAGCGGGACCCGCCAGATACGCAGTATTTT.

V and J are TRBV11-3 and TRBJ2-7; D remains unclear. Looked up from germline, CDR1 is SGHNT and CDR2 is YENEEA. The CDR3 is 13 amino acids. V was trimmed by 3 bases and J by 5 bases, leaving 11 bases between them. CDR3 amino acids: CASSFSVAHEQYF. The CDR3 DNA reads TGTGCCAGCAGCTTCTCGGTAGCCCACGAGCAGTACTTC.

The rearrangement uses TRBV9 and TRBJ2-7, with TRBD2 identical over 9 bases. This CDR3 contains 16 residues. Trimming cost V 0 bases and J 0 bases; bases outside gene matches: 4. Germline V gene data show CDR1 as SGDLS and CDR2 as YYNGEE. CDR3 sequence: CASSVGDSGGSYEQYF. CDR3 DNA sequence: TGTGCCAGCAGCGTAGGTGATAGCGGGGGCTCCTACGAGCAGTACTTC.

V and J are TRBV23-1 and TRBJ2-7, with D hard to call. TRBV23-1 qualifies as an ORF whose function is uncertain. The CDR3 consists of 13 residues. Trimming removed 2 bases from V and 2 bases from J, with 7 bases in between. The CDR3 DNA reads TGCGCCAGCAGTCAAGACGGAGCCTACGAGCAGTACTTC. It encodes CASSQDGAYEQYF.

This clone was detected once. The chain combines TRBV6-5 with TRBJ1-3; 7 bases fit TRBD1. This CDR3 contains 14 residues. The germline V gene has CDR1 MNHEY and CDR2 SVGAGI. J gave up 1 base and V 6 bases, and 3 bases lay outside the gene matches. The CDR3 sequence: CASRGTASGNTIYF. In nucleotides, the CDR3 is TGTGCCAGCAGAGGGACAGCATCTGGAAACACCATATATTTT.

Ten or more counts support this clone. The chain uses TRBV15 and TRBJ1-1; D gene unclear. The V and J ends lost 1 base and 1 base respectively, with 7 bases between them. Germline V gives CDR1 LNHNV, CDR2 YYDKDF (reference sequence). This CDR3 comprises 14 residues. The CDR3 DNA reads TGTGCCACCAGCAGAGTGGGCTCGAACACTGAAGCTTTCTTT. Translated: CATSRVGSNTEAFF.

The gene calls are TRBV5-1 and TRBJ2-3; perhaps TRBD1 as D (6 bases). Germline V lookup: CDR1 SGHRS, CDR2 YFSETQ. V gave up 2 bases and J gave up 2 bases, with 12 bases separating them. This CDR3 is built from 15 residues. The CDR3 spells CASSFLTGDTDTQYF. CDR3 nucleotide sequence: TGCGCCAGCAGCTTTCTGACAGGCGACACAGATACGCAGTATTTT.